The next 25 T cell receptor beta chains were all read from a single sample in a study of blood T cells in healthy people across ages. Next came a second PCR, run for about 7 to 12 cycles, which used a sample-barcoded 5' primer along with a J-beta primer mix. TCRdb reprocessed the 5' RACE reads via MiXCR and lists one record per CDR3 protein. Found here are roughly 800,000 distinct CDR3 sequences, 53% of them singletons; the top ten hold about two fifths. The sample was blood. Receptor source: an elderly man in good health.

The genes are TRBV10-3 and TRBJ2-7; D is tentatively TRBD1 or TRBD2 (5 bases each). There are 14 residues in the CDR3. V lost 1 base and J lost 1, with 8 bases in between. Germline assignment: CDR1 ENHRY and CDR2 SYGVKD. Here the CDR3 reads CAISEWDVSYEQYF. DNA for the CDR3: TGTGCCATCAGTGAGTGGGACGTATCCTACGAGCAGTACTTC.

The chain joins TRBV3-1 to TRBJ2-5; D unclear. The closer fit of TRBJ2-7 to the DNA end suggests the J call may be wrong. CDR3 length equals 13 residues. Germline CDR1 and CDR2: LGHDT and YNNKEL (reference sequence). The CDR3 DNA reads TGTGCCAGCAGCCAAGATGGACGGGACGAGCAGTACTTC. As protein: CASSQDGRDEQYF.

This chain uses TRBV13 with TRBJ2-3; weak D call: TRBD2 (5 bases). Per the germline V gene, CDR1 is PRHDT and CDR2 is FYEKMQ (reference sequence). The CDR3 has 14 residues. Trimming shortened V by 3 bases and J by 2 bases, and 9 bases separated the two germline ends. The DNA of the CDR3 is TGTGCCAGCAGCTTCGTCGGGGACACAGATACGCAGTATTTT. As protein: CASSFVGDTDTQYF. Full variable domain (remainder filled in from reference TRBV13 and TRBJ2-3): AAGVIQSPRHLIKEKRETATLKCYPIPRHDTVYWYQQGPGQDPQFLISFYEKMQSDKGSIPDRFSAQQFSDYHSELNMSSLELGDSALYFCASSFVGDTDTQYFGPGTRLTVL.

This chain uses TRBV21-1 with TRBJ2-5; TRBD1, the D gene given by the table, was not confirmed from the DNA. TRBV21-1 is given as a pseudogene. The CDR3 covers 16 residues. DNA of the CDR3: TGTGCCAGTCCGGGACGGGCTAGGCGCGAGAACAATGAGCAGTACTTC. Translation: CASPGRARRENNEQYF.

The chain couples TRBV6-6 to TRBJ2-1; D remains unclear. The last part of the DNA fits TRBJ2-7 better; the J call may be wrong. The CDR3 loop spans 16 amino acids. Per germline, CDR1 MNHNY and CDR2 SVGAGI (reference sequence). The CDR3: CASSYSSSTSYNEQYF. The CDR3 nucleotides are TGTGCCAGCAGTTACTCGTCCTCCACCTCCTACAATGAGCAGTACTTC.

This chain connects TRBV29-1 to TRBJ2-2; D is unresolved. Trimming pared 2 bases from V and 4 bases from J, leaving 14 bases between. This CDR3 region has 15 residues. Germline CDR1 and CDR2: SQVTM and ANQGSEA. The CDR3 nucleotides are TGCAGCGTTGAAAACCCCCTCCGGAGCACCGGGGAGCTGTTTTTT. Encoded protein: CSVENPLRSTGELFF.

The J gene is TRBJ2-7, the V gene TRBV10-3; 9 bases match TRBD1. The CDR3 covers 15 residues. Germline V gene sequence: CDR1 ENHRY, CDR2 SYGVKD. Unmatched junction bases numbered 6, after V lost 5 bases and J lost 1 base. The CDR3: CAISLWTGDSYEQYF. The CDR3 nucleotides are TGTGCCATCAGTCTTTGGACAGGGGATTCCTACGAGCAGTACTTC.

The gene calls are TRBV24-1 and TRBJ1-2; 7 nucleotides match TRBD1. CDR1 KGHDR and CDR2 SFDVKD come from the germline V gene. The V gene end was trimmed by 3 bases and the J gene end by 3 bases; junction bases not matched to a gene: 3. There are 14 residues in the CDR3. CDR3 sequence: CATSDRTGDYGYTF. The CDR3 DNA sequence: TGTGCCACCAGTGATCGGACAGGTGACTATGGCTACACCTTC.

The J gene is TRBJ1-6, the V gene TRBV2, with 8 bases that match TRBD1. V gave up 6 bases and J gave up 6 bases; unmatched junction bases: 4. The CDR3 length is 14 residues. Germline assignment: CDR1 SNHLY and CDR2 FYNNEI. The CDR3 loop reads CASRKDRVNSPLHF. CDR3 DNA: TGTGCCAGCAGGAAGGACAGGGTTAATTCACCCCTCCACTTT.

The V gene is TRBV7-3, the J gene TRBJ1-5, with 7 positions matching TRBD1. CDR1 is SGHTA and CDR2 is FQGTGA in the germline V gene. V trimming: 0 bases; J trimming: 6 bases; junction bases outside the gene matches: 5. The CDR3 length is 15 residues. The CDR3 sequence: CASSLTPGGGQPQHF. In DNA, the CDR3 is TGTGCCAGCAGCTTAACACCAGGGGGGGGTCAGCCCCAGCATTTT.

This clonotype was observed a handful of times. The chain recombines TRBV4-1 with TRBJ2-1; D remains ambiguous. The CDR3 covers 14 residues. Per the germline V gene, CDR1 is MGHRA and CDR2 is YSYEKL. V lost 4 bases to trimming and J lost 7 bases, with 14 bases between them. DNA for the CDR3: TGCGCCAGCAGCCCGCGATTTTCCCGGAATGAGCAGTTCTTC. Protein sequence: CASSPRFSRNEQFF.

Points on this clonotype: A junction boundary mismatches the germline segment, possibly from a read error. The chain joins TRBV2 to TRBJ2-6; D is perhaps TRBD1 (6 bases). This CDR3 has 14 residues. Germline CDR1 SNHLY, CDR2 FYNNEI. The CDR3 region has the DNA TGTGCCAGCAAACAGGGCTCTGGGGCCAACGTCCCGACTTTC. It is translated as CASKQGSGANVPTF. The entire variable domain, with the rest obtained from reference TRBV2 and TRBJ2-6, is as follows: EPEVTQTPSHQVTQMGQEVILRCVPISNHLYFYWYRQILGQKVEFLVSFYNNEISEKSEIFDDQFSVERPDGSNFTLKIRSTKLEDSAMYFCASKQGSGANVPTFGAGSRLTVL.

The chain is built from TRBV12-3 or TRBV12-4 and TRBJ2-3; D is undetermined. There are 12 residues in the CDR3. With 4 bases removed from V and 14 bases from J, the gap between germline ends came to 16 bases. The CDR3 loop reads CASSSEPGYAYF. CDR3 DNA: TGTGCCAGCAGTTCCGAGCCAGGATACGCGTATTTT.

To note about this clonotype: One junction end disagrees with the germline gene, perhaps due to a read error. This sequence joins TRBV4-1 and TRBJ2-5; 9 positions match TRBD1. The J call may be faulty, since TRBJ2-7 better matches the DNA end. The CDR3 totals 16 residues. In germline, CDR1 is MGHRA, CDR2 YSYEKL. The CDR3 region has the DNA TGCTCCAGCAGCCAAGATTCCGGGACAGGGACCTACGAGCAGTACTTC. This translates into CSSSQDSGTGTYEQYF.

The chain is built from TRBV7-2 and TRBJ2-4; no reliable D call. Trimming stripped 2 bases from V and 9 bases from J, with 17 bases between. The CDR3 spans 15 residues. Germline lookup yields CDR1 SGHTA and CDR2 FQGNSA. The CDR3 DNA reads TGTGCCAGCAGCTTATGCGGAAGACTTCCCCGCATTCAGTACTTC. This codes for CASSLCGRLPRIQYF.

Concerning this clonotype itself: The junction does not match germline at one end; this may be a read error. Here the CDR3 reads CASSFRPTNTGELFF. Here the CDR3 DNA reads TGTGCCAGCAGTTTTCGGCCTACTAACACAGGGGAGCTGTTTTTT. The rearrangement links TRBV27 to TRBJ2-2, with D unclear. The CDR3 has 15 residues. From germline, CDR1 is MNHEY and CDR2 SMNVEV (reference sequence).

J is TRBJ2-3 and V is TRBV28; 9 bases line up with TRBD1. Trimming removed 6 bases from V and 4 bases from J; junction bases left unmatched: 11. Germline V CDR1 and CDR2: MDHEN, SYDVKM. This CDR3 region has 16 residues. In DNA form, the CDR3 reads TGTGCCAGCAGCGAACCGGGACAGGGAATGGCAGATACGCAGTATTTT. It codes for CASSEPGQGMADTQYF.

The CDR3 loop is CATSDWVAGGPGEQFF. CDR3 DNA: TGTGCCACCAGTGATTGGGTAGCGGGAGGGCCAGGTGAGCAGTTCTTC. This chain uses TRBV24-1 with TRBJ2-1; 11 bases are shared with TRBD2. The CDR3 spans 16 residues. After removal of 2 bases from V and 9 bases from J, the junction contained 8 bases not matched to a gene. The V gene's germline CDR1 is KGHDR and CDR2 SFDVKD.

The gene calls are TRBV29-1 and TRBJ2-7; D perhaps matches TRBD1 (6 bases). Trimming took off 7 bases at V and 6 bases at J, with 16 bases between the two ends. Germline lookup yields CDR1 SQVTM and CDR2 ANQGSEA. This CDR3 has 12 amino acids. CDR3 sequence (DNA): TGCAGCGCGGGGCAGGGGATAGTCGAGCAGTACTTC. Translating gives CSAGQGIVEQYF.

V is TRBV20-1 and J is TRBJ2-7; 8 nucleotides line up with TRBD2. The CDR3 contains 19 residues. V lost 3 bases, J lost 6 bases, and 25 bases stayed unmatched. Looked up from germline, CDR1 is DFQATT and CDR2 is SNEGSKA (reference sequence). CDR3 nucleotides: TGCAGTGCTAGTAGGAGGGTGGTAAGGACTAGCCCTACATCAAGCGAGCAGTACTTC. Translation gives CSASRRVVRTSPTSSEQYF.

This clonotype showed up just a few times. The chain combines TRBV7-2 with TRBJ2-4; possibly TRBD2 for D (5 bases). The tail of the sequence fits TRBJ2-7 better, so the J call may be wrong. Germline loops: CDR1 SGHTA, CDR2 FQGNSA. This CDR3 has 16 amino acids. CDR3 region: CASSPPGLIKNYEQYF. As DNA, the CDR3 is TGTGCCAGCAGCCCCCCCGGACTGATCAAAAACTACGAGCAGTACTTC.

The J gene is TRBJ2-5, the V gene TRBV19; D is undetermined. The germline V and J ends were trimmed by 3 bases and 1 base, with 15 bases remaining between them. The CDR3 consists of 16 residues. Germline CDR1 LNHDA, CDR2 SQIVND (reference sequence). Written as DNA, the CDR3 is TGTGCCAGTAGTATCGCCGGACGAAGGATCCAAGAGACCCAGTACTTC. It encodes CASSIAGRRIQETQYF.

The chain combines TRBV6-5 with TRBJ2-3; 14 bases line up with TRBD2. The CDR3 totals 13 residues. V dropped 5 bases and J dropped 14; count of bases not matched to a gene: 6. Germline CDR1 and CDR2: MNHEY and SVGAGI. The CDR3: CASSGTSGSSAYF. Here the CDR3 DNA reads TGTGCCAGCAGTGGGACTAGCGGGAGTTCCGCGTATTTT.

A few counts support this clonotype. The CDR3 region is CASSPSGRRVETQYF. The CDR3, as DNA: TGTGCCAGCAGCCCTAGCGGGAGGCGAGTAGAGACCCAGTACTTC. The rearrangement uses TRBV6-5 and TRBJ2-5, with TRBD2 identical over 11 bases. The CDR3 extends over 15 amino acids. After removal of 6 bases from V and 4 bases from J, the junction contained 7 bases not matched to a gene. CDR1 is MNHEY and CDR2 is SVGAGI in the germline V gene.

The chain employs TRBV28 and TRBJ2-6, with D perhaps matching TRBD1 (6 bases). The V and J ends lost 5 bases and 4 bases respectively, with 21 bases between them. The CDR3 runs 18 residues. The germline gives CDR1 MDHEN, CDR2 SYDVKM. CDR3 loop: CASSQQGSVYPGANVLTF. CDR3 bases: TGTGCCAGCAGTCAACAGGGTAGTGTCTACCCCGGGGCCAACGTCCTGACTTTC.